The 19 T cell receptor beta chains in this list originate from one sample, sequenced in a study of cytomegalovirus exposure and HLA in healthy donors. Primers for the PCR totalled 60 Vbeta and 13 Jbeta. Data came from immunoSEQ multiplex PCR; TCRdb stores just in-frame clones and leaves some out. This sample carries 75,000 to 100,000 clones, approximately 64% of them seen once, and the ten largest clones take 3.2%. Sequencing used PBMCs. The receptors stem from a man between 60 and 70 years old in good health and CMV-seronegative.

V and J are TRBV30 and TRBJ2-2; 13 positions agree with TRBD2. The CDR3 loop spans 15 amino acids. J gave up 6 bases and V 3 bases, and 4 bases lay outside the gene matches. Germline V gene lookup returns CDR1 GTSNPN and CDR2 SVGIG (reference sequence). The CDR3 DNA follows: TGTGCCTGGAGGGGACTAGCGGGAAGTCCCGGGGAGCTGTTTTTT. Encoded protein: CAWRGLAGSPGELFF.

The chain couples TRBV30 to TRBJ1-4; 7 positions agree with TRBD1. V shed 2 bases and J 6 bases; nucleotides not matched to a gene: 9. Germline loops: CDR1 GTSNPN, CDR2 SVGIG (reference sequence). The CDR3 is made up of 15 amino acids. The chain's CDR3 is CAWSLNDRVDEKLFF. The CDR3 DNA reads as TGTGCCTGGAGTTTAAACGACAGGGTGGATGAAAAACTGTTTTTT.

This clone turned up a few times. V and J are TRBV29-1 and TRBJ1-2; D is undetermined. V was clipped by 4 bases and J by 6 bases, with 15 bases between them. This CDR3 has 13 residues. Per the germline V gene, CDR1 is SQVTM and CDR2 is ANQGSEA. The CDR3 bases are TGCAGCGTTGGAGGAACGGCGGCTGATGGCTACACCTTC. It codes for CSVGGTAADGYTF.

In DNA, the CDR3 is TGTGCCAGCACAGGGGTTTTCCAAGAACGTTCACCCCTCCACTTT. It is translated as CASTGVFQERSPLHF. The genes are TRBV28 and TRBJ1-6; D is perhaps TRBD1 (6 bases). The germline CDR1 and CDR2 sequences are MDHEN and SYDVKM. Trimming shortened V by 7 bases and J by 9 bases, and 19 bases separated the two germline ends. The CDR3 runs 15 residues. Full variable domain (missing parts from reference TRBV28 and TRBJ1-6): DVKVTQSSRYLVKRTGEKVFLECVQDMDHENMFWYRQDPGLGLRLIYFSYDVKMKEKGDIPEGYSVSREKKERFSLILESASTNQTSMYLCASTGVFQERSPLHFGNGTRLTVT.

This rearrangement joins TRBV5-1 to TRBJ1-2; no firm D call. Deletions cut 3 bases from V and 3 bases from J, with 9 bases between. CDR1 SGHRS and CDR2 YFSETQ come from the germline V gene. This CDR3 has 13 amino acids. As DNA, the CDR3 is TGCGCCAGCAGCTCGGGTGAGGACTATGGCTACACCTTC. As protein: CASSSGEDYGYTF.

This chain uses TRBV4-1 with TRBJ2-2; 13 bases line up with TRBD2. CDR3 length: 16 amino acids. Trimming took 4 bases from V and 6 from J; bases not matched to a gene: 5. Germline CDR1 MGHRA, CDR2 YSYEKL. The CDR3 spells CASSRGLAGEAGELFF. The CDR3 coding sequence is TGCGCCAGCAGCCGAGGACTAGCGGGGGAAGCCGGGGAGCTGTTTTTT.

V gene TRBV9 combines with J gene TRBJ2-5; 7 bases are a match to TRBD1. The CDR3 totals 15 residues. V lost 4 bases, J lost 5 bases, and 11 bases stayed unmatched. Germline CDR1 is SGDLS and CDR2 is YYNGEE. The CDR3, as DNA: TGTGCCAGCAGCCTCAGTGGACAGGCCGCGGAGACCCAGTACTTC. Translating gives CASSLSGQAAETQYF.

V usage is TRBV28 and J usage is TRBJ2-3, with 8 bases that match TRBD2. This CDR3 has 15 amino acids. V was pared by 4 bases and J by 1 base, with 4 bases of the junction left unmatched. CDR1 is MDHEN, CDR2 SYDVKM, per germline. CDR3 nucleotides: TGTGCCAGCAGTTACGAAGCGGGGGGCACAGATACGCAGTATTTT. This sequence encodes CASSYEAGGTDTQYF.

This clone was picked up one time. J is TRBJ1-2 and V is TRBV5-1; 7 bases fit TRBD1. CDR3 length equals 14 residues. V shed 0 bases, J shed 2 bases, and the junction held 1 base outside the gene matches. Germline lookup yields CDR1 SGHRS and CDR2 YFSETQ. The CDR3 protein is CASSLEGANYGYTF. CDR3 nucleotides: TGCGCCAGCAGCTTGGAGGGGGCGAACTATGGCTACACCTTC.

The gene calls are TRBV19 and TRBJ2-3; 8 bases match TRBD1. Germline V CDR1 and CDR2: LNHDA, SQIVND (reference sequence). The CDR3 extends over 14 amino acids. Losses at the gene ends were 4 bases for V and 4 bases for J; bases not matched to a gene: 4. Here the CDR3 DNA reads TGTGCCAGTAGTACTCCACAGGGGGCAGATACGCAGTATTTT. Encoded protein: CASSTPQGADTQYF.

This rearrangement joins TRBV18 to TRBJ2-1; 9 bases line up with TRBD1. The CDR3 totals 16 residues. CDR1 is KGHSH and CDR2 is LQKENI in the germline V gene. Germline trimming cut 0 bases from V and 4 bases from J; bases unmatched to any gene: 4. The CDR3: CASSPPRDRAYNEQFF. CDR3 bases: TGTGCCAGCTCACCACCGCGGGACAGGGCTTACAATGAGCAGTTCTTC.

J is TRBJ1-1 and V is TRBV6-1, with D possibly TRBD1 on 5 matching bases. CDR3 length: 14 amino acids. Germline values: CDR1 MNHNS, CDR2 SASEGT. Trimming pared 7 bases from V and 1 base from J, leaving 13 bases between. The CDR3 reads CASTTGLGNTEAFF. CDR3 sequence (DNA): TGTGCCAGCACAACAGGTTTAGGGAACACTGAAGCTTTCTTT.

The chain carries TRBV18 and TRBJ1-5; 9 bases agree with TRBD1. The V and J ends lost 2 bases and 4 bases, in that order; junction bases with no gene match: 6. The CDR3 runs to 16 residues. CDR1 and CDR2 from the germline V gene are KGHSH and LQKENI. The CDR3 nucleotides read TGTGCCAGCTCACCAGTCGGGACAGGGCAAAATCAGCCCCAGCATTTT. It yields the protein CASSPVGTGQNQPQHF.

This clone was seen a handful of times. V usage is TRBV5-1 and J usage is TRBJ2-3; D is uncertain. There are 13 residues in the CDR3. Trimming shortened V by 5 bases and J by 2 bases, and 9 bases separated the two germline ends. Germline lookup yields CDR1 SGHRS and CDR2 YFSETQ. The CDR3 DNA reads TGCGCCAGCAGTGAGAAACTCACAGATACGCAGTATTTT. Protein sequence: CASSEKLTDTQYF.

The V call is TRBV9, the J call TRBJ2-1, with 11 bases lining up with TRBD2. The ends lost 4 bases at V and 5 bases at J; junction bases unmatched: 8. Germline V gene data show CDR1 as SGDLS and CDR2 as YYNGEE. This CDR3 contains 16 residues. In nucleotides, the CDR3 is TGTGCCAGCAGCACGATTAGCGGGGGGGCGGACAATGAGCAGTTCTTC. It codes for CASSTISGGADNEQFF.

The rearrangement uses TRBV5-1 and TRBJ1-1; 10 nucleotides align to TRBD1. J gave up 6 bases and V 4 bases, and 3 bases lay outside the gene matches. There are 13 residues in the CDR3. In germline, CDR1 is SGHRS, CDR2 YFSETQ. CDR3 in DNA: TGCGCCAGCAGCCAGACAGGGGGCTCTGAAGCTTTCTTT. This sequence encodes CASSQTGGSEAFF.

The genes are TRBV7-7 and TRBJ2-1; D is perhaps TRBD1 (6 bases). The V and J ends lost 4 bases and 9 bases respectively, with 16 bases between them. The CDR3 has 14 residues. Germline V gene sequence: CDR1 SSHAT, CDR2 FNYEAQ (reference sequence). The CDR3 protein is CASSWNREEGEQFF. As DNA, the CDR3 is TGTGCCAGCAGCTGGAACAGGGAAGAGGGTGAGCAGTTCTTC.

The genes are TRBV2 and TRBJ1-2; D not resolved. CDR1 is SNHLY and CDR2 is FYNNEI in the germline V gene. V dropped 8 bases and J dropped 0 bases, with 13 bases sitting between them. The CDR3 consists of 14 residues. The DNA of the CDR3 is TGTGCCAGCTTTAGAGGTGGTTCTAACTATGGCTACACCTTC. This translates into CASFRGGSNYGYTF.

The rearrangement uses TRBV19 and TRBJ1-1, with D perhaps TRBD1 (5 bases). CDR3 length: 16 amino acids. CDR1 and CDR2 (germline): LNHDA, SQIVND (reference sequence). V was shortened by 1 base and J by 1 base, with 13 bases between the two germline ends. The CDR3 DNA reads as TGTGCCAGTAGTATAGCAGTTGACAGCCCGAACACTGAAGCTTTCTTT. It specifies CASSIAVDSPNTEAFF.